The rows below give T cell receptor beta chains drawn from one sample of a study of PD-1 blockade in classical Hodgkin lymphoma. Repertoires were generated with immunoSEQ multiplex PCR, while TCRdb's copy carries only in-frame clones and drops some. The sample comprises approximately 52,000 clones, more than 75% of which are singletons, and approximately 7% rests with the top ten. Source: peripheral blood mononuclear cells (PBMCs), taken before the fourth cycle of nivolumab. These receptors originate from a human donor with classical Hodgkin lymphoma. Both conserved end residues are part of each CDR3. D genes are given only for firm matches. Clone size appears in some rows only: once, few, many, or a class for an expanded clone.

size: -
D: -
V: TRBV28
J: TRBJ2-2
CDR3: CASSFEPLSGLFF
DNA: TGTGCCAGCAGTTTCGAACCACTTTCTGGGCTGTTTTTT

size: once
D: -
V: TRBV27
J: TRBJ2-7
CDR3: CASSLPGYEQYF
DNA: TGTGCCAGCAGTTTACCAGGCTACGAGCAGTACTTC

size: -
D: TRBD1
V: TRBV5-1
J: TRBJ1-4
CDR3: CASSTGTANEKLFF
DNA: TGCGCCAGCAGCACCGGGACAGCTAATGAAAAACTGTTTTTT

size: once
D: TRBD1
V: TRBV19
J: TRBJ1-5
CDR3: CATGQGAIQPQHF
DNA: TGTGCCACCGGACAGGGGGCGATTCAGCCCCAGCATTTT

size: -
D: -
V: TRBV7-8
J: TRBJ2-1
CDR3: CASSLVTRLEQFF
DNA: TGTGCCAGCAGCTTGGTGACTAGACTTGAGCAGTTCTTC

size: few
D: -
V: TRBV9
J: TRBJ2-3
CDR3: CASSVAEDTQYF
DNA: TGTGCCAGCAGCGTAGCCGAAGATACGCAGTATTTT

size: few
D: TRBD2
V: TRBV5-4
J: TRBJ2-3
CDR3: CASSPGLAGGLRTDTQYF
DNA: TGTGCCAGCAGCCCAGGACTAGCGGGGGGGCTCCGCACAGATACGCAGTATTTT

size: -
D: -
V: TRBV5-6
J: TRBJ1-6
CDR3: CASSLSDIPLVDSPLHF
DNA: TGTGCCAGCAGCTTGTCGGACATCCCTCTGGTTGATTCACCCCTCCACTTT

size: -
D: -
V: TRBV27
J: TRBJ2-6
CDR3: CASSLAGANVLTF
DNA: TGTGCCAGCAGTCTAGCTGGGGCCAACGTCCTGACTTTC

size: -
D: TRBD1
V: TRBV23-1
J: TRBJ1-4
CDR3: CASSSRRGIIGKEKLFF
DNA: TGCGCCAGCAGTTCACGCAGGGGGATAATAGGAAAGGAAAAACTGTTTTTT

size: once
D: TRBD1
V: TRBV5-4
J: TRBJ1-2
CDR3: CASSLDAGGDAHYGYTF
DNA: TGTGCCAGCAGCTTGGATGCAGGGGGCGACGCGCACTATGGCTACACCTTC

size: -
D: -
V: TRBV7-9
J: TRBJ2-5
CDR3: CASSYGGVETQYF
DNA: TGTGCCAGCAGCTACGGAGGGGTGGAGACCCAGTACTTC

size: -
D: TRBD2
V: TRBV27
J: TRBJ2-1
CDR3: CASSFRSSGRIFYNEQFF
DNA: TGTGCCAGCAGTTTTCGGTCTAGCGGGAGGATTTTTTACAATGAGCAGTTCTTC

size: -
D: -
V: TRBV5-6
J: TRBJ2-3
CDR3: CASSFRDTQYF
DNA: TGTGCCAGCAGCTTTAGGGATACGCAGTATTTT